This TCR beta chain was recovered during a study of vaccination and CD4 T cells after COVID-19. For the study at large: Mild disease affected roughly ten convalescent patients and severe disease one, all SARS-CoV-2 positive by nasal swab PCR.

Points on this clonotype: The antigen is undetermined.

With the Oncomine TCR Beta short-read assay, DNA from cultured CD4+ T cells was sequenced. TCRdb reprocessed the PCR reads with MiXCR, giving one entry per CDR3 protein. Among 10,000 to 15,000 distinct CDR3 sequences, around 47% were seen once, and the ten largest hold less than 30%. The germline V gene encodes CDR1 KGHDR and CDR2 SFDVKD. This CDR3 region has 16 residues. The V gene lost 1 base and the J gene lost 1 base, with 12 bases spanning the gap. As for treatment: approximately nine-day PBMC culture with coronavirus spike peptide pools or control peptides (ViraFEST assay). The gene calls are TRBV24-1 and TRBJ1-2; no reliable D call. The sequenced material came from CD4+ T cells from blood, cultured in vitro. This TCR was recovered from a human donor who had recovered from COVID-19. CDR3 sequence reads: CATSDFESYLNYGYTF. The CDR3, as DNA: TGTGCCACCAGTGATTTTGAGTCCTATCTTAACTATGGCTACACCTTC.